Following are 5 T cell receptor beta chains from one sample sequenced in a study of beta chain features in type 1 diabetes. Sequencing targeted expressed TCRB transcripts, as all isolated RNA had been reverse transcribed. The data were produced by immunoSEQ multiplex PCR, yet TCRdb's version contains in-frame clones alone and is incomplete. The repertoire has roughly 250,000 clones, more than 9% of them found once; the top ten carry just under 0.035%. Sequenced sample: naive CD4+ T cells from blood. Receptors originate from a young woman in good health.

The chain uses TRBV30 and TRBJ2-2; maybe TRBD2 (5 bases). The CDR3 runs 18 residues. Germline values: CDR1 GTSNPN, CDR2 SVGIG (reference sequence). Deletions cut 0 bases from V and 0 bases from J, with 17 bases between. DNA for the CDR3: TGTGCCTGGAGTGTACGTAATGGAGGACGGACGAACACCGGGGAGCTGTTTTTT. Encoded protein: CAWSVRNGGRTNTGELFF.

This clone came up a few times. The V call is TRBV7-6, the J call TRBJ2-1; D is perhaps TRBD1 (6 bases). The germline V and J ends were trimmed by 0 bases and 7 bases, with 16 bases remaining between them. CDR3 length: 16 amino acids. In germline, CDR1 is SGHVS, CDR2 FNYEAQ. The CDR3 here is CASSLAWQGKGNEQFF. The CDR3 bases are TGTGCCAGCAGCTTAGCTTGGCAGGGGAAGGGTAATGAGCAGTTCTTC.

V is TRBV5-4 and J is TRBJ2-5, with 13 nucleotides matching TRBD2. Unmatched junction bases numbered 10, after V lost 4 bases and J lost 7 bases. This CDR3 has 16 amino acids. The germline V gene has CDR1 SGHNT and CDR2 YYREEE (reference sequence). The CDR3 region is CASSQALAGGQGTQYF. CDR3 coding DNA: TGTGCCAGCAGCCAAGCACTAGCGGGAGGGCAGGGGACCCAGTACTTC.

In its sample, this clone was seen a few times. The chain uses TRBV5-1 and TRBJ2-1; D gene unclear. Between the trimmed V and J ends, which lost 4 bases and 9 bases, there was a span of 8 bases. Germline loops: CDR1 SGHRS, CDR2 YFSETQ. This CDR3 contains 11 residues. The CDR3 is CASSNFPEQFF. The CDR3 nucleotides read TGCGCCAGCAGCAACTTTCCTGAGCAGTTCTTC.

The J gene is TRBJ2-5, the V gene TRBV19, with 7 bases matching TRBD1. The CDR3 runs 15 residues. The V and J ends lost 8 bases and 1 base, in that order; junction bases with no gene match: 10. In germline, CDR1 is LNHDA, CDR2 SQIVND (reference sequence). The CDR3 nucleotides read TGTGCCAGTTCCCGGCGAAGGGACAGCCAAGAGACCCAGTACTTC. Protein product: CASSRRRDSQETQYF.